This T cell receptor (beta chain) derives from a study of cytomegalovirus exposure and HLA in healthy donors. In the study overall: In a previous analysis, 117 million unique TCR beta sequences were found from 150 million to 200 million T cells.

In the PCR, 60 Vbeta and 13 Jbeta primers were used. The protocol was immunoSEQ multiplex PCR, while the TCRdb copy is restricted to in-frame clones and leaves out a portion. The sample lists roughly 100,000 clones, 64% seen once, with under 4% in the top ten. This TCR was recovered from a man aged 55 to 70 in good health and CMV-seronegative. Sequencing was carried out using PBMCs.

The CDR3 spells CASSGTGAGGYTF. The CDR3 DNA reads as TGTGCCAGCAGCGGAACAGGGGCGGGGGGCTACACCTTC. This chain joins TRBV5-8 and TRBJ1-2; TRBD1 aligns across 7 bases. This CDR3 is 13 amino acids long. Per the germline V gene, CDR1 is SGHTS and CDR2 is YDEGEE. The V and J ends lost 4 bases and 8 bases, in that order; junction bases with no gene match: 8.